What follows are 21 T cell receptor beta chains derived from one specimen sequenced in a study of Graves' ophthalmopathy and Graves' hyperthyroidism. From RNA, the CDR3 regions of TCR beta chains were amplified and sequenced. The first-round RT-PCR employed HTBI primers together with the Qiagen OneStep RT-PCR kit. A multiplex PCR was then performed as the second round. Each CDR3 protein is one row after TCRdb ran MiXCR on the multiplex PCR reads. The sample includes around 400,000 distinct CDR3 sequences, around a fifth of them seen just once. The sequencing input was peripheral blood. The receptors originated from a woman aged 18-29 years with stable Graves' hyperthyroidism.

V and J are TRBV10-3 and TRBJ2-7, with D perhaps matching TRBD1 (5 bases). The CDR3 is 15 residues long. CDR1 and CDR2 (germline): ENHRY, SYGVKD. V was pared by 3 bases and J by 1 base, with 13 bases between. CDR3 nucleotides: TGTGCCATCAGTGACGACGTGGGGCCTTCCTACGAGCAGTACTTC. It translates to CAISDDVGPSYEQYF.

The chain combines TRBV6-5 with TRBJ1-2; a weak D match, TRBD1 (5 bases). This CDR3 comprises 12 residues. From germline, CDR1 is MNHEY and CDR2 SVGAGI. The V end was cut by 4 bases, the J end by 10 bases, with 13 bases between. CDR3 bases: TGTGCCAGCAGTTCCAGGGACGGATACTACACCTTC. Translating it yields CASSSRDGYYTF.

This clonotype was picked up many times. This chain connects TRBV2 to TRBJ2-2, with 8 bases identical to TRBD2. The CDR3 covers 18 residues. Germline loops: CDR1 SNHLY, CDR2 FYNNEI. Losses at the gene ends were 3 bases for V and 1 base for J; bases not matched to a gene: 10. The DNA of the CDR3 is TGTGCCAGCAGTGAGACGCTGGGAAGCGGGAGGAACACCGGGGAGCTGTTTTTT. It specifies CASSETLGSGRNTGELFF.

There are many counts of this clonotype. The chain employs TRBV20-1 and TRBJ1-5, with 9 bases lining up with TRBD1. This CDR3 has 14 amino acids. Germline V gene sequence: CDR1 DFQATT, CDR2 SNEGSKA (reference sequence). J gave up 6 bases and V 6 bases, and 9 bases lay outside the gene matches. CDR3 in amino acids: CSAKTGGGGQPQHF. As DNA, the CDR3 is TGCAGTGCCAAGACAGGGGGTGGAGGTCAGCCCCAGCATTTT.

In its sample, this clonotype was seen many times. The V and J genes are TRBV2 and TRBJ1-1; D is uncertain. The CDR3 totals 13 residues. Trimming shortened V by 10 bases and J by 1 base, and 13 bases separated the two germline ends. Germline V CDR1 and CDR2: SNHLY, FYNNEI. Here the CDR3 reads CATKPTQNTEAFF. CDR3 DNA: TGTGCCACCAAGCCTACGCAGAACACTGAAGCTTTCTTT.

This CDR3 reads CASRSTGVSGELFF. CDR3 in DNA: TGTGCCAGCAGGTCTACAGGGGTGAGCGGGGAGCTGTTTTTT. The V and J genes are TRBV7-9 and TRBJ2-2; 7 nucleotides agree with TRBD1. The V and J ends lost 6 bases and 7 bases, in that order; junction bases with no gene match: 8. This CDR3 region has 14 residues. The germline CDR1 and CDR2 sequences are SEHNR and FQNEAQ (reference sequence).

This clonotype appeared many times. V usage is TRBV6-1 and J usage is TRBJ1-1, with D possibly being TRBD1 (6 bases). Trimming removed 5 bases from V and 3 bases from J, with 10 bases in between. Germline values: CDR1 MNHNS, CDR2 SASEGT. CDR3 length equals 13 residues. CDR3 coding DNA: TGTGCCAGCAGTCAAGGACAGCACACTGAAGCTTTCTTT. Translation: CASSQGQHTEAFF.

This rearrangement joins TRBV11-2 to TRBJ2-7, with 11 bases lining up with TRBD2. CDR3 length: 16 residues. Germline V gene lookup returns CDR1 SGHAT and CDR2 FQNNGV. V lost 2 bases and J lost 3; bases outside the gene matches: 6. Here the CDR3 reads CASSLLAGGGLYEQYF. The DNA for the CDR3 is TGTGCCAGCAGCTTATTAGCGGGGGGGGGTCTCTACGAGCAGTACTTC.

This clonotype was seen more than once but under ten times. The CDR3 coding sequence is TGTGCCAGCAGCTTTAGCGGGAGCGGGACGGAGACCCAGTACTTC. It encodes CASSFSGSGTETQYF. The chain couples TRBV7-2 to TRBJ2-5, with 9 positions matching TRBD2. The germline V gene has CDR1 SGHTA and CDR2 FQGNSA. The CDR3 contains 15 residues. After removal of 3 bases from V and 5 bases from J, the junction contained 7 bases not matched to a gene.

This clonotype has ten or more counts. CDR3 in amino acids: CASSPSRTGLQETQYF. The CDR3 region has the DNA TGTGCCAGCAGCCCCTCTAGGACAGGGCTCCAAGAGACCCAGTACTTC. This chain uses TRBV11-2 with TRBJ2-5, with 8 bases matching TRBD1. Germline V gives CDR1 SGHAT, CDR2 FQNNGV. This CDR3 has 16 residues. Losses at the gene ends were 5 bases for V and 1 base for J; bases not matched to a gene: 9.

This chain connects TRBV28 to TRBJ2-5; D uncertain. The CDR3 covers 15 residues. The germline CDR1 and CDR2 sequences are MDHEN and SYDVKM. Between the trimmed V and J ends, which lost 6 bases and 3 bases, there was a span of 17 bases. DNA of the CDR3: TGTGCCAGCAGCCTCCTCTCGGCCAGGAAAGAGACCCAGTACTTC. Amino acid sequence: CASSLLSARKETQYF.

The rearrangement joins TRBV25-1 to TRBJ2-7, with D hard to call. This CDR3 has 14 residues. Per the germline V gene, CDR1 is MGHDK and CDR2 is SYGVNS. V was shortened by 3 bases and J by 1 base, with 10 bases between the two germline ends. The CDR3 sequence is CASSDSRNSYEQYF. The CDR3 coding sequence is TGTGCCAGCAGTGACTCAAGGAATTCCTACGAGCAGTACTTC.

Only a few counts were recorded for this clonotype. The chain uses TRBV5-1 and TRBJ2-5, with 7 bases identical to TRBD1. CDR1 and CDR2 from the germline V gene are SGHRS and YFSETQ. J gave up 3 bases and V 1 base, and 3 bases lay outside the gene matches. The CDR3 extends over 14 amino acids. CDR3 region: CASSLSQGEETQYF. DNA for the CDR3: TGCGCCAGCAGCTTGAGCCAGGGGGAAGAGACCCAGTACTTC.

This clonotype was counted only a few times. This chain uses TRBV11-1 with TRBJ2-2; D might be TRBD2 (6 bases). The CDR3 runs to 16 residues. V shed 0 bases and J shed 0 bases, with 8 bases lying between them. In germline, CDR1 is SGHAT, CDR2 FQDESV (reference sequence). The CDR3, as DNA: TGTGCCAGCAGCTTAGCCGGGAGTGCGAACACCGGGGAGCTGTTTTTT. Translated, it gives CASSLAGSANTGELFF.

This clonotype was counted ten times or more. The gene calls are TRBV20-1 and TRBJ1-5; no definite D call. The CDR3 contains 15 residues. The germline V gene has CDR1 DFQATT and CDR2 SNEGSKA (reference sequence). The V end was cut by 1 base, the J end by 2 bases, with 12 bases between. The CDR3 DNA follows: TGCAGTGCTAGAGCGCGAATTAGAGGCAATCAGCCCCAGCATTTT. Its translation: CSARARIRGNQPQHF.

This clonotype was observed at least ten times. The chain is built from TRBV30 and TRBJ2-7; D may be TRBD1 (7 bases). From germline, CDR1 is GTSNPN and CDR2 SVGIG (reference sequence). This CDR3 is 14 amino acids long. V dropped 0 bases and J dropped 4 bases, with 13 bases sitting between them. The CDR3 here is CAWSVQGRIYEQYF. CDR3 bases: TGTGCCTGGAGTGTACAGGGGAGGATTTACGAGCAGTACTTC.

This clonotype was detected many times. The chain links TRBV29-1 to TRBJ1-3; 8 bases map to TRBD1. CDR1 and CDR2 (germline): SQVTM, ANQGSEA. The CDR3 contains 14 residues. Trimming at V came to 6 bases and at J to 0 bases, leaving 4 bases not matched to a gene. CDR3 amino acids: CSVTGANSGNTIYF. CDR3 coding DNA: TGCAGCGTGACAGGGGCCAACTCTGGAAACACCATATATTTT.

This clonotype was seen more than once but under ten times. CDR3 sequence (DNA): TGTGCCAGTAGTCCGGGGACAGGCCGGGGTTCACCCCTCCACTTT. Its translation is CASSPGTGRGSPLHF. The V and J genes are TRBV19 and TRBJ1-6, with TRBD1 identical over 8 bases. Trimming took 5 bases from V and 9 from J; bases not matched to a gene: 9. CDR3 length: 15 residues. Germline lookup yields CDR1 LNHDA and CDR2 SQIVND (reference sequence). The whole variable domain, filled in from reference TRBV19 and TRBJ1-6, reads DGGITQSPKYLFRKEGQNVTLSCEQNLNHDAMYWYRQDPGQGLRLIYYSQIVNDFQKGDIAEGYSVSREKKESFPLTVTSAQKNPTAFYLCASSPGTGRGSPLHFGNGTRLTVT.

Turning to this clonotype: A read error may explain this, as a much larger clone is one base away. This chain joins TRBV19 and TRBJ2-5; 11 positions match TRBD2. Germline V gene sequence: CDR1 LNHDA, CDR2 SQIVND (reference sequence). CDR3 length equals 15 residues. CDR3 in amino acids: CASRWTSGSQETKYF. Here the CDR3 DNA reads TGTGCCAGTAGATGGACTAGCGGGTCCCAAGAGACCAAGTACTTC.

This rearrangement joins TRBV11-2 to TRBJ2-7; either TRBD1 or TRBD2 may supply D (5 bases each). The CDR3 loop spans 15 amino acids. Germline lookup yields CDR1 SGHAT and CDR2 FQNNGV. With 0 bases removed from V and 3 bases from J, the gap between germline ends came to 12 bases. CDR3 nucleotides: TGTGCCAGCAGCTTAGATCCGGCAGGGAGCTACGAGCAGTACTTC. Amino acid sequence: CASSLDPAGSYEQYF.

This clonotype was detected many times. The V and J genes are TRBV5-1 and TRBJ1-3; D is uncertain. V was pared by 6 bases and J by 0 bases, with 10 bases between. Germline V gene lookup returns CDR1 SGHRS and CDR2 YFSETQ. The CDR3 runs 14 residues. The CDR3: CASTSSTSGNTIYF. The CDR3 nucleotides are TGCGCCAGCACGTCTAGCACCTCTGGAAACACCATATATTTT.